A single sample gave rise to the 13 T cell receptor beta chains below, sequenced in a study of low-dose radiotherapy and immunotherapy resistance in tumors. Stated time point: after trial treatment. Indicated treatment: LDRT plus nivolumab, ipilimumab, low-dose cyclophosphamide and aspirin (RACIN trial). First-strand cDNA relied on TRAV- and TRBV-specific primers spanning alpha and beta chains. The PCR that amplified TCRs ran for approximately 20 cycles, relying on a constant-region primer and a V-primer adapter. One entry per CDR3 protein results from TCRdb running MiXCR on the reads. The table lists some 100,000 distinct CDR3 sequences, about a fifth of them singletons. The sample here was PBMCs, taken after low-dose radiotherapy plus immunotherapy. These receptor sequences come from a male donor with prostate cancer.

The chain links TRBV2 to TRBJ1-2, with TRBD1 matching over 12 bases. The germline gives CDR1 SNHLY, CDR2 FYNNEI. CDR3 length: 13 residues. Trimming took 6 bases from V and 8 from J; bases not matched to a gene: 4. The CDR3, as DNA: TGTGCCAGCAGGGGACAGGGGGCTCAGGGCTACACCTTC. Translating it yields CASRGQGAQGYTF.

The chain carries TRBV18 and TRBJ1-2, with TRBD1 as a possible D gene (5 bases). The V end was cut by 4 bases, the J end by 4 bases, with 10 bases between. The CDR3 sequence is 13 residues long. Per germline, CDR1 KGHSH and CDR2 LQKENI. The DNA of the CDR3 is TGTGCCAGCTCACGGGACGCATCCTATGGCTACACCTTC. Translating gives CASSRDASYGYTF.

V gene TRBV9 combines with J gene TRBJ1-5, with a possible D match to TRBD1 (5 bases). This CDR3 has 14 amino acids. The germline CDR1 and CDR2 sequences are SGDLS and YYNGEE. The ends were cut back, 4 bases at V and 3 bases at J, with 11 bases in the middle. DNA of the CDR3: TGTGCCAGCAGCCCGACAGCAGACAATCAGCCCCAGCATTTT. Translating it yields CASSPTADNQPQHF.

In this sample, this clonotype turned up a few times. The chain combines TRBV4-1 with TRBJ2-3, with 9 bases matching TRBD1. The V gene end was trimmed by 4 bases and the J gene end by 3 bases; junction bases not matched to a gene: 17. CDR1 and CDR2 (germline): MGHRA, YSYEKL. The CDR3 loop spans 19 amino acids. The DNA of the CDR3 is TGCGCCAGCAGCCCCTACTACTCCCGGGACAGGGCTATTACAGATACGCAGTATTTT. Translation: CASSPYYSRDRAITDTQYF.

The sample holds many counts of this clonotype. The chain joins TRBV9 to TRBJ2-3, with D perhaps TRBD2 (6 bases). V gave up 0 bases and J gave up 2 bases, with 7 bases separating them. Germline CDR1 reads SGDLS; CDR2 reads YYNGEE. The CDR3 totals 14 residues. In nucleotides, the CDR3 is TGTGCCAGCAGCGTAGGGACTACCACAGATACGCAGTATTTT. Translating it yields CASSVGTTTDTQYF.

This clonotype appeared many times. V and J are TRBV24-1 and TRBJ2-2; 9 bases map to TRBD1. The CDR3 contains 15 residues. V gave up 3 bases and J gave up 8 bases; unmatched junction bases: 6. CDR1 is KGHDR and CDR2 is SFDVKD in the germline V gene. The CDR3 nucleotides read TGTGCCACCAGTGATCCCGGGACAGGGTCTGGGGAGCTGTTTTTT. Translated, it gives CATSDPGTGSGELFF.

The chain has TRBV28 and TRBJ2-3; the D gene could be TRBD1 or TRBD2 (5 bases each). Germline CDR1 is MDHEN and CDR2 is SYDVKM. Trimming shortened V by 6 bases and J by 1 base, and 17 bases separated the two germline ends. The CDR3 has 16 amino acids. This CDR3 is CASRPGPTWGTDTQYF. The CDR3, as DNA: TGTGCCAGCAGGCCGGGACCGACGTGGGGCACAGATACGCAGTATTTT.

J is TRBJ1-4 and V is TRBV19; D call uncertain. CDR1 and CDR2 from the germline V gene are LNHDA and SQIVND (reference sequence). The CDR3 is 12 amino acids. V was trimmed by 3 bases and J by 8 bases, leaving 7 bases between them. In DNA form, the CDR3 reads TGTGCCAGTAGTATCGGTGGGGAAAAACTGTTTTTT. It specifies CASSIGGEKLFF.

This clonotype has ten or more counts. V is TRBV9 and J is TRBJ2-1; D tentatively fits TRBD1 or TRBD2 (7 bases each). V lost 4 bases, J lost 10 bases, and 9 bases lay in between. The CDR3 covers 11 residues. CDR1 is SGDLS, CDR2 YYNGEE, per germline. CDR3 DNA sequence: TGTGCCAGCAGCCAGGGGGGGGAGCAGTTCTTC. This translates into CASSQGGEQFF.

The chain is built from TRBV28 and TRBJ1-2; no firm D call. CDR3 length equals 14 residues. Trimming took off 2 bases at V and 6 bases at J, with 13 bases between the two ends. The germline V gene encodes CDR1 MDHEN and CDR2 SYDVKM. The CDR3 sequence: CASSLRQGGHGYTF. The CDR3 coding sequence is TGTGCCAGCAGTTTAAGGCAAGGTGGTCATGGCTACACCTTC.

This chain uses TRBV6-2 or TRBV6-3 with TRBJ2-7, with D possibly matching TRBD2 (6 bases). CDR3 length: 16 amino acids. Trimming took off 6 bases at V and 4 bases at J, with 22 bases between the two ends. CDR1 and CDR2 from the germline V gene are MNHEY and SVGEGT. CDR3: CASSSLKTRGDYEQYF. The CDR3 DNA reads TGTGCCAGCAGCTCCCTCAAGACTAGAGGTGATTACGAGCAGTACTTC.

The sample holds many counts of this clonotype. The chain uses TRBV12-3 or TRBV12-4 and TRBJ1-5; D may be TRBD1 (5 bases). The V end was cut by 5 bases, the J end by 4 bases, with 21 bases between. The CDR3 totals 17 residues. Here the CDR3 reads CASSPLGTVGLNQPQHF. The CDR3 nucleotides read TGTGCCAGCAGTCCCCTCGGGACCGTTGGACTAAATCAGCCCCAGCATTTT.

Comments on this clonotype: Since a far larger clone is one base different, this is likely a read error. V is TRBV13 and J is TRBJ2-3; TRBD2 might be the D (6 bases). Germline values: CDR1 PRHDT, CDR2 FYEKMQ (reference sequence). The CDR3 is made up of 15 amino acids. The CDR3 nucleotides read TGTGCCGGCAGCTTAGGACTAACCAGCACAGATACGCAGTATTTT. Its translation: CAGSLGLTSTDTQYF.